A single T cell receptor beta chain is shown here with its context. No antigen is known for it. The data were obtained in a study of human T cells and chemical hapten exposure. Study-wide context: Patients additionally received therapeutic doses of diphenylcyclopropenone on the scalp once a week, and this continued throughout the approximately 24-week study. Patients, predominantly female, presented with alopecia areata, totalis or universalis. Whole-study results and caveats: The number of TCRs over 1 in 1000 frequency stayed unchanged after DPC.

CDR1 is MNHNY, CDR2 SVGAGI, per germline (reference sequence). This CDR3 has 16 amino acids. V lost 7 bases and J lost 3, with 16 bases in between. Unique molecular identifiers were linked by the library to individual cDNA molecules. TCRdb used MiXCR to reprocess the RACE reads, holding one entry per CDR3 protein. The data contain a few hundred thousand distinct CDR3 sequences, just under 8% of them singletons. Time point: pre-sensitization, week 0. Treatment noted: therapeutic diphenylcyclopropenone sensitization with weekly scalp DPC. Specimen: whole blood, collected in connection with sensitization to the hapten diphenylcyclopropenone (DPC). This chain joins TRBV6-6 and TRBJ1-6, with D perhaps TRBD1 (6 bases). The sequence came from a man aged 18 to 30 with alopecia areata. Some clones in this sample may be carry-over from other donors' samples. For the CDR3, the DNA is TGTGCCAGCACTAGTGGACAGAACTACTATAATTCACCCCTCCACTTT. Protein product: CASTSGQNYYNSPLHF.